The 28 T cell receptor beta chains below all came from one sample that was sequenced in a study of CD8+CD57+ T cells in acquired aplastic anemia. Genomic DNA acted as the template from which TCR beta VDJ combination and CDR3 sequence profiling were carried out. One entry per CDR3 protein results from TCRdb running MiXCR on the reads. The sample has hundreds of thousands of distinct CDR3 sequences; roughly 50% are singletons. The specimen was sorted CD4+, CD8+, or CD8+CD57+ T cells (not recorded which) from PBMCs. All receptors come from a human donor with severe aplastic anemia or a healthy control (not recorded which).

This sequence joins TRBV15 and TRBJ1-1, with no clear D. This CDR3 is 15 amino acids long. From germline, CDR1 is LNHNV and CDR2 YYDKDF (reference sequence). Trimming cost V 1 base and J 4 bases, with 13 bases left between them. In DNA, the CDR3 is TGTGCCACCAGCAGAGGTCGAGGACGAGGCACTGAAGCTTTCTTT. As protein: CATSRGRGRGTEAFF.

As concerns this clonotype: The junction differs from germline at one of its ends, possibly a read error. CDR3 in amino acids: CASSLARGRSGANVPTF. CDR3 sequence (DNA): TGTGCCAGCAGCTTAGCGAGGGGGCGCTCTGGGGCCAACGTCCCGACTTTC. The J gene is TRBJ2-6, the V gene TRBV7-8, with 7 bases aligning to TRBD1. Germline-derived CDR1 and CDR2 are SGHVS and FQNEAQ. This CDR3 has 17 amino acids.

The genes are TRBV10-2 and TRBJ2-7; D gene ambiguous. There are 15 residues in the CDR3. Germline CDR1 reads WSHSY; CDR2 reads SAAADI. Trimming shortened V by 5 bases and J by 4 bases, and 18 bases separated the two germline ends. In DNA, the CDR3 is TGCGCCAGCAGTCCCGAAGGTAGGGTAGGTTACGAGCAGTACTTC. Translation: CASSPEGRVGYEQYF.

This clonotype came up many times. V usage is TRBV5-4 and J usage is TRBJ2-1; 8 positions agree with TRBD2. The ends lost 4 bases at V and 10 bases at J; junction bases unmatched: 4. The germline gives CDR1 SGHNT, CDR2 YYREEE (reference sequence). CDR3 length: 12 amino acids. The CDR3 reads CASSTEREEQFF. The CDR3 region has the DNA TGTGCCAGCAGCACCGAGCGGGAGGAGCAGTTCTTC.

A note on this clonotype: At one boundary the junction diverges from the germline segment, which might be a read error. The chain has TRBV12-3 or TRBV12-4 and TRBJ1-4; D is undetermined. This CDR3 is built from 12 residues. In DNA form, the CDR3 reads TGTGCCAGCGGCCGGGCTGGGGAAAAACTGCTTTTT. Its protein is CASGRAGEKLLF.

This clonotype was counted at least ten times. This chain joins TRBV20-1 and TRBJ2-7, with 11 bases identical to TRBD2. The trim removed 5 bases at V and 6 bases at J, leaving 9 bases unmatched. The germline gives CDR1 DFQATT, CDR2 SNEGSKA (reference sequence). CDR3 length: 14 amino acids. This CDR3 reads CSASTSGVTLEQYF. The CDR3 nucleotides are TGCAGTGCTTCGACTAGCGGGGTGACTCTCGAGCAGTACTTC.

The chain combines TRBV10-3 with TRBJ1-6, with D uncertain. V was clipped by 0 bases and J by 2 bases, with 8 bases between them. The length of the CDR3 is 16 residues. Germline V gene sequence: CDR1 ENHRY, CDR2 SYGVKD. CDR3 sequence (DNA): TGTGCCATCAGTGAGTCTAGGGCCACCTATAATTCACCCCTCCACTTT. It specifies CAISESRATYNSPLHF.

Many counts were recorded for this clonotype. This chain links TRBV5-1 with TRBJ2-1; 7 nucleotides match TRBD2. This CDR3 is built from 16 residues. Germline CDR1 and CDR2: SGHRS and YFSETQ. V shed 0 bases and J 6 bases; nucleotides not matched to a gene: 9. CDR3 in amino acids: CASSLEGLGFINEQFF. The CDR3 nucleotides read TGCGCCAGCAGCTTGGAAGGACTAGGTTTTATCAATGAGCAGTTCTTC.

The chain has TRBV7-9 and TRBJ2-7, with D possibly being TRBD2 (6 bases). Germline V CDR1 and CDR2: SEHNR, FQNEAQ (reference sequence). This CDR3 has 13 amino acids. Deletions cut 6 bases from V and 1 base from J, with 10 bases between. The CDR3, as DNA: TGTGCCAGCAGGCTGGGGGGATCCTACGAGCAGTACTTC. This gives the protein CASRLGGSYEQYF. Variable domain in full (rest from reference TRBV7-9 and TRBJ2-7): DTGVSQNPRHKITKRGQNVTFRCDPISEHNRLYWYRQTLGQGPEFLTYFQNEAQLEKSRLLSDRFSAERPKGSFSTLEIQRTEQGDSAMYLCASRLGGSYEQYFGPGTRLTVT.

The CDR3 DNA sequence: TGTGCCAGCAGTGTTGGAAACTTCGGCACTGAAGCTTTCTTT. Translated: CASSVGNFGTEAFF. The chain uses TRBV2 and TRBJ1-1; D unclear. V lost 4 bases, J lost 4 bases, and 13 bases lay in between. Germline assignment: CDR1 SNHLY and CDR2 FYNNEI. CDR3 length equals 14 residues.

This clonotype showed up many times. This rearrangement joins TRBV3-2 to TRBJ2-6. TRBV3-2 is designated a pseudogene. The CDR3 runs to 14 residues. The CDR3 loop reads CAIESGSGANVLTF. The DNA of the CDR3 is TGTGCCATCGAGTCGGGGTCTGGGGCCAACGTCCTGACTTTC.

The genes are TRBV7-9 and TRBJ2-1; a weak D match, TRBD2 (5 bases). Trimming stripped 5 bases from V and 8 bases from J, with 13 bases between. CDR1 SEHNR and CDR2 FQNEAQ come from the germline V gene (reference sequence). The CDR3 has 13 amino acids. The CDR3 reads CASSRSGGYEQFF. The CDR3, as DNA: TGTGCCAGCAGCCGAAGCGGTGGATATGAGCAGTTCTTC.

This clonotype has only a few counts. The chain links TRBV25-1 to TRBJ2-1, with 10 bases matching TRBD1. Germline-derived CDR1 and CDR2 are MGHDK and SYGVNS. V dropped 3 bases and J dropped 10; count of bases not matched to a gene: 9. The CDR3 is made up of 15 amino acids. CDR3 bases: TGTGCCAGCAGTGACCGGGACAGGGGTTGGGAAGAGCAGTTCTTC. Translating gives CASSDRDRGWEEQFF.

The V and J genes are TRBV9 and TRBJ2-1, with 8 bases aligning to TRBD2. J gave up 7 bases and V 4 bases, and 16 bases lay outside the gene matches. This CDR3 comprises 17 residues. Germline CDR1 reads SGDLS; CDR2 reads YYNGEE. CDR3 sequence (DNA): TGTGCCAGCAGCCAGCACAGCTCAGCGGGGGAATCAAATGAGCAGTTCTTC. Translation gives CASSQHSSAGESNEQFF.

In regard to this clonotype: A much more abundant neighbour one base away suggests this may be a read error. Given the absence of the conserved phenylalanine or tryptophan at the CDR3 end, a read error is likely. The chain recombines TRBV5-1 with TRBJ1-1; 8 nucleotides match TRBD1. CDR3 length: 15 residues. The V gene's germline CDR1 is SGHRS and CDR2 YFSETQ. The trim removed 4 bases at V and 1 base at J, leaving 6 bases unmatched. The CDR3 region is CASSLPTGANTEAFL. The CDR3 coding sequence is TGCGCCAGCAGCCTCCCGACAGGGGCGAACACTGAAGCTTTCCTT.

The V and J genes are TRBV7-9 and TRBJ2-7; D is undetermined. Per germline, CDR1 SEHNR and CDR2 FQNEAQ (reference sequence). The CDR3 totals 13 residues. V dropped 8 bases and J dropped 2 bases, with 13 bases sitting between them. DNA for the CDR3: TGTGCCAGCGGCTCCGCTCGGACCTACGAGCAGTACTTC. This codes for CASGSARTYEQYF.

J is TRBJ2-3 and V is TRBV7-2; no definite D call. Deletions cut 4 bases from V and 7 bases from J, with 9 bases between. CDR1 and CDR2 (germline): SGHTA, FQGNSA. CDR3 length: 12 residues. The chain's CDR3 is CASSSGEHTQYF. The DNA of the CDR3 is TGTGCCAGCAGCTCGGGCGAACATACGCAGTATTTT.

V gene TRBV20-1 combines with J gene TRBJ2-7, with a tentative D call TRBD1 (5 bases). The length of the CDR3 is 14 residues. Trimming removed 4 bases at V and 4 bases at J, with 17 bases between. The germline CDR1 and CDR2 sequences are DFQATT and SNEGSKA (reference sequence). As DNA, the CDR3 is TGCAGTGCTACCCAGGGCGGCACAACTTACGAGCAGTACTTC. This translates into CSATQGGTTYEQYF.

This clonotype was found a few times. The V call is TRBV7-8, the J call TRBJ2-3, with D tentatively TRBD2 (6 bases). Germline CDR1 reads SGHVS; CDR2 reads FQNEAQ. This CDR3 has 14 residues. The ends were cut back, 2 bases at V and 3 bases at J, with 9 bases in the middle. CDR3 DNA sequence: TGTGCCAGCAGCTTAACGGGGGAGACAGATACGCAGTATTTT. Its translation: CASSLTGETDTQYF.

The chain combines TRBV29-1 with TRBJ2-5; 7 bases fit TRBD2. The V gene end was trimmed by 7 bases and the J gene end by 8 bases; junction bases not matched to a gene: 10. CDR1 and CDR2 from the germline V gene are SQVTM and ANQGSEA. The CDR3 length is 12 residues. CDR3 DNA: TGCAGCGGGGGGGGACTGGACCTAACCCAGTACTTC. This codes for CSGGGLDLTQYF.

This chain joins TRBV6-6 and TRBJ2-5; 7 bases are shared with TRBD2. This CDR3 region has 11 residues. The germline gives CDR1 MNHNY, CDR2 SVGAGI (reference sequence). V shed 8 bases and J 5 bases; nucleotides not matched to a gene: 2. CDR3 nucleotide sequence: TGTGCCAGCCGGGGGGAGGAGACCCAGTACTTC. This codes for CASRGEETQYF.

Turning to this clonotype: The conserved phenylalanine or tryptophan normally closing the CDR3 is absent here, so this likely arose from a read error. The V gene is TRBV20-1, the J gene TRBJ1-2; the D gene is possibly TRBD1 (6 bases). The germline V and J ends were trimmed by 6 bases and 5 bases, with 22 bases remaining between them. Germline values: CDR1 DFQATT, CDR2 SNEGSKA (reference sequence). The CDR3 is 15 amino acids. The CDR3 bases are TGCAGTGCGAGGGAGGGGGGATCAGGGGTTTATGGCTACACCTTG. Translating it yields CSAREGGSGVYGYTL.

This clonotype was seen ten or more times. CDR3 residues: CASSLMVGTGANVLTF. CDR3 bases: TGTGCCAGCAGTCTCATGGTGGGAACTGGGGCCAACGTCCTGACTTTC. The chain carries TRBV12-3 or TRBV12-4 and TRBJ2-6; D unclear. Trimming took off 5 bases at V and 2 bases at J, with 13 bases between the two ends. This CDR3 is built from 16 residues.

This sequence joins TRBV7-2 and TRBJ1-1, with TRBD1 as a possible D gene (6 bases). Germline V gene data show CDR1 as SGHTA and CDR2 as FQGNSA. The CDR3 sequence is 16 residues long. V was cut by 4 bases and J by 4 bases, with 19 bases left in between. CDR3 sequence reads: CASSSRALHRATEAFF. The CDR3 DNA reads as TGTGCCAGCAGCTCAAGAGCTCTCCACAGGGCCACTGAAGCTTTCTTT.

The rearrangement uses TRBV4-1 and TRBJ1-5; D gene unclear. V lost 3 bases, J lost 7 bases, and 10 bases lay in between. The CDR3 consists of 13 residues. Per the germline V gene, CDR1 is MGHRA and CDR2 is YSYEKL. The CDR3: CASSQVWNQPQHF. In nucleotides, the CDR3 is TGCGCCAGCAGCCAGGTTTGGAACCAGCCCCAGCATTTT.

A single count supports this clonotype. The rearrangement uses TRBV2 and TRBJ1-5; TRBD1 might be the D (5 bases). Germline-derived CDR1 and CDR2 are SNHLY and FYNNEI. The CDR3 is 15 amino acids. Trimming pared 3 bases from V and 4 bases from J, leaving 13 bases between. Here the CDR3 reads CASSEFVGGNQPQHF. CDR3 nucleotide sequence: TGTGCCAGCAGTGAGTTTGTGGGGGGGAATCAGCCCCAGCATTTT.

This clonotype was seen at least ten times. The gene calls are TRBV20-1 and TRBJ1-5; D is perhaps TRBD1 (5 bases). V was cut by 6 bases and J by 9 bases, with 18 bases left in between. Germline V gene sequence: CDR1 DFQATT, CDR2 SNEGSKA (reference sequence). The CDR3 is 13 amino acids. CDR3 sequence reads: CSARWGELPPQHF. CDR3 sequence (DNA): TGCAGTGCCCGGTGGGGGGAACTTCCGCCCCAGCATTTT.

V gene TRBV20-1 combines with J gene TRBJ2-5; D might be TRBD2 (6 bases). The length of the CDR3 is 15 residues. V dropped 6 bases and J dropped 0 bases, with 17 bases sitting between them. Germline values: CDR1 DFQATT, CDR2 SNEGSKA (reference sequence). The CDR3, as DNA: TGCAGTGCCCGTGCAGCGCGGGACGACCAAGAGACCCAGTACTTC. Protein product: CSARAARDDQETQYF.